Below are 21 T cell receptor beta chains sequenced from a single sample in a study of T cell responses to AZD1222 COVID-19 vaccine. Clones were sequenced by immunoSEQ multiplex PCR, and TCRdb holds only the in-frame ones, with some missing. Among some 79,000 clones listed, 80% to 90% were seen once. Sequenced material: peripheral blood, taken 28 days after the second AZD1222 dose. The receptors here all came from an adult who received the AZD1222 COVID-19 vaccine.

The CDR3 here is CASSPQGADSPLHF. For the CDR3, the DNA is TGTGCCAGCTCACCACAGGGGGCTGATTCACCCCTCCACTTT. The chain is built from TRBV18 and TRBJ1-6, with 7 bases lining up with TRBD1. V dropped 1 base and J dropped 8; count of bases not matched to a gene: 2. CDR1 and CDR2 from the germline V gene are KGHSH and LQKENI. This CDR3 contains 14 residues.

The chain carries TRBV7-9 and TRBJ1-1, with D uncertain. CDR3 length equals 13 residues. CDR1 and CDR2 from the germline V gene are SEHNR and FQNEAQ (reference sequence). V was shortened by 5 bases and J by 8 bases, with 15 bases between the two germline ends. CDR3 bases: TGTGCCAGCAGCCTAGAGGACGGATTCGAAGCTTTCTTT. Its protein product is CASSLEDGFEAFF.

The chain couples TRBV5-4 to TRBJ2-1, with D possibly TRBD1 on 5 matching bases. Germline assignment: CDR1 SGHNT and CDR2 YYREEE (reference sequence). The length of the CDR3 is 13 residues. V was cut by 0 bases and J by 10 bases, with 11 bases left in between. CDR3 in DNA: TGTGCCAGCAGCTTGGCAGGGCCCGGGGAGCAGTTCTTC. Encoded protein: CASSLAGPGEQFF.

The V gene is TRBV5-1, the J gene TRBJ1-2, with D hard to call. The V gene lost 6 bases and the J gene lost 0 bases, with 24 bases spanning the gap. The CDR3 covers 18 residues. The germline V gene has CDR1 SGHRS and CDR2 YFSETQ. The CDR3 DNA follows: TGCGCCAGCAAATTGAGCCCCGGGTACGGATTCGCTAACTATGGCTACACCTTC. Translated: CASKLSPGYGFANYGYTF.

The chain recombines TRBV28 with TRBJ2-7, with D unresolved. CDR3 length equals 12 residues. Per germline, CDR1 MDHEN and CDR2 SYDVKM. Trimming left V 2 bases short and J 3 bases short, with 5 bases between. The CDR3 DNA sequence: TGTGCCAGCAGTTTAACCTTCTACGAGCAGTACTTC. Amino acid sequence: CASSLTFYEQYF.

The chain uses TRBV2 and TRBJ2-7; TRBD1 is a possible D gene (5 bases). The V gene's germline CDR1 is SNHLY and CDR2 FYNNEI. With 10 bases removed from V and 0 bases from J, the gap between germline ends came to 16 bases. The CDR3 spans 14 residues. The CDR3 loop is CATTGNQDSYEQYF. The CDR3 DNA reads as TGTGCCACCACAGGCAATCAAGACTCCTACGAGCAGTACTTC.

The gene calls are TRBV6-6 and TRBJ1-4; 8 bases are shared with TRBD1. The CDR3 loop spans 15 amino acids. V was pared by 4 bases and J by 8 bases, with 9 bases of the junction left unmatched. Germline V gene data show CDR1 as MNHNY and CDR2 as SVGAGI (reference sequence). CDR3 DNA sequence: TGTGCCAGCAGTTCCCAGGGGGCGGGGGGAGAAAAACTGTTTTTT. Protein sequence: CASSSQGAGGEKLFF.

This chain links TRBV6-1 with TRBJ1-2; D perhaps matches TRBD1 (5 bases). This CDR3 is 14 amino acids long. V was pared by 0 bases and J by 5 bases, with 10 bases between. Looked up from germline, CDR1 is MNHNS and CDR2 is SASEGT. CDR3 residues: CASSEAPGLYGYTF. The CDR3 DNA reads as TGTGCCAGCAGTGAAGCGCCAGGGTTGTATGGCTACACCTTC.

This clone has just one count. The chain couples TRBV18 to TRBJ1-5, with 10 bases matching TRBD1. V lost 1 base, J lost 5 bases, and 8 bases stayed unmatched. The CDR3 extends over 17 amino acids. The V gene's germline CDR1 is KGHSH and CDR2 LQKENI. CDR3 residues: CASSPLGTGVKYQPQHF. In DNA form, the CDR3 reads TGTGCCAGCTCACCACTGGGGACAGGGGTAAAATATCAGCCCCAGCATTTT.

V gene TRBV4-3 combines with J gene TRBJ2-2, with D unresolved. The germline V and J ends were trimmed by 10 bases and 1 base, with 7 bases remaining between them. Germline lookup yields CDR1 LGHNA and CDR2 YSLEER. The CDR3 contains 12 residues. The CDR3 DNA reads as TGCGCCACTTCAGGGAACACCGGGGAGCTGTTTTTT. This encodes CATSGNTGELFF.

The chain is built from TRBV3-1 (or the pseudogene TRBV3-2) and TRBJ1-6; D remains unclear. Germline CDR1 is LGHDT and CDR2 is YNNKEL (reference sequence). The CDR3 has 12 amino acids. V lost 2 bases, J lost 11 bases, and 7 bases lay in between. Here the CDR3 reads CASSQFGTPLHF. CDR3 DNA: TGTGCCAGCAGCCAATTTGGGACACCCCTCCACTTT.

The chain joins TRBV5-1 to TRBJ1-4; D unclear. The V and J ends lost 1 base and 8 bases respectively, with 18 bases between them. The CDR3 covers 16 residues. In germline, CDR1 is SGHRS, CDR2 YFSETQ. The CDR3 DNA sequence: TGCGCCAGCAGCTTGAATCAGGTGGCAGCGGCCGAAAAACTGTTTTTT. This translates into CASSLNQVAAAEKLFF.

The chain recombines TRBV5-1 with TRBJ2-3; tentatively, D is TRBD2 (5 bases). The V gene lost 4 bases and the J gene lost 5 bases, with 8 bases spanning the gap. Germline V lookup: CDR1 SGHRS, CDR2 YFSETQ. The CDR3 sequence is 12 residues long. The CDR3 bases are TGCGCCAGCAGCAGGACTCTAGATACGCAGTATTTT. Translation gives CASSRTLDTQYF.

This clone was detected once. The CDR3 region is CASSFGSTRHQPQHF. The DNA for the CDR3 is TGTGCCAGCAGCTTCGGCTCCACTCGGCATCAGCCCCAGCATTTT. V gene TRBV5-5 combines with J gene TRBJ1-5; unclear D gene. Trimming shortened V by 2 bases and J by 5 bases, and 14 bases separated the two germline ends. CDR1 and CDR2 from the germline V gene are SGHKS and YYEKEE (reference sequence). The CDR3 spans 15 residues.

The V call is TRBV4-3, the J call TRBJ2-1, with no clear D. The germline CDR1 and CDR2 sequences are LGHNA and YSLEER. This CDR3 spans 13 amino acids. V was pared by 0 bases and J by 8 bases, with 8 bases between. The CDR3, as DNA: TGCGCCAGCAGCCAAGAGGCTATCCATGAGCAGTTCTTC. Residues: CASSQEAIHEQFF.

This rearrangement joins TRBV7-2 to TRBJ2-7; 9 bases align to TRBD1. The length of the CDR3 is 14 residues. The germline V gene encodes CDR1 SGHTA and CDR2 FQGNSA. Trimming cost V 10 bases and J 2 bases; bases outside gene matches: 9. CDR3 nucleotides: TGTGCCACCAGACCGACAGGGGGGACCTACGAGCAGTACTTC. The encoded protein is CATRPTGGTYEQYF.

The V gene is TRBV5-1, the J gene TRBJ2-1; no reliable D call. With 0 bases removed from V and 1 base from J, the gap between germline ends came to 2 bases. CDR1 and CDR2 (germline): SGHRS, YFSETQ. This CDR3 contains 13 residues. In DNA form, the CDR3 reads TGCGCCAGCAGCTTGGGGTCCTACAATGAGCAGTTCTTC. Translating it yields CASSLGSYNEQFF.

The chain uses TRBV27 and TRBJ2-1; 8 nucleotides align to TRBD2. Germline V gene sequence: CDR1 MNHEY, CDR2 SMNVEV (reference sequence). J lost 9 bases, V lost 6 bases, and 4 bases had no gene match. The CDR3 runs 12 residues. The CDR3 region is CASSRGGIEQFF. The DNA for the CDR3 is TGTGCCAGCAGCCGGGGGGGGATTGAGCAGTTCTTC.

The chain recombines TRBV5-1 with TRBJ2-3, with a weak D call TRBD2 (6 bases). The germline V gene encodes CDR1 SGHRS and CDR2 YFSETQ. The CDR3 spans 14 residues. The V end was cut by 4 bases, the J end by 1 base, with 10 bases between. CDR3 sequence (DNA): TGCGCCAGCAGCAACCCGGGGGGCACAGATACGCAGTATTTT. This translates into CASSNPGGTDTQYF.

The chain couples TRBV18 to TRBJ1-2; no reliable D call. The V gene's germline CDR1 is KGHSH and CDR2 LQKENI. This CDR3 has 13 amino acids. V was pared by 4 bases and J by 5 bases, with 11 bases between. Here the CDR3 DNA reads TGTGCCAGCTCACTTCAGAGTTATTATGGCTACACCTTC. This gives the protein CASSLQSYYGYTF.

J is TRBJ2-1 and V is TRBV5-6; no reliable D call. Trimming removed 3 bases from V and 6 bases from J, with 7 bases in between. The CDR3 is made up of 12 amino acids. Looked up from germline, CDR1 is SGHDT and CDR2 is YYEEEE. The CDR3 nucleotides are TGTGCCAGCAGCTGGGGTGGCAATGAGCAGTTCTTC. As protein: CASSWGGNEQFF.